One T cell receptor beta chain is described in this entry. No antigen is known for it. Germline values: CDR1 LNHDA, CDR2 SQIVND (reference sequence). This CDR3 spans 15 amino acids. Trimming at V came to 3 bases and at J to 3 bases, leaving 2 bases not matched to a gene. Time point reported: 10-day in vitro stimulation with candidate neoantigen peptide 5. PCR or immunohistochemistry showed mismatch repair deficiency in every enrolled patient. Under ten ELISpot-reactive neoantigen peptides each drove a 10-day in vitro stimulation. The sample originates from a study of PD-1 blockade in mismatch repair-deficient tumors. Study results and limitations: Tumor-resident clones, often absent from pretreatment blood, expanded after pembrolizumab and then contracted.

This table comes from immunoSEQ multiplex PCR, and its TCRdb copy is limited to in-frame clones, with some not included. The sample holds 16,000 or so clones, approximately 80% seen once. The sequences come from cells cultured in vitro, collected from a patient treated with pembrolizumab. The chain joins TRBV19 to TRBJ2-6; TRBD1 matches at 7 bases. The sequence was collected from an adult with mismatch repair-deficient cancer. This CDR3 is CASSIQGVGANVLTF. CDR3 nucleotide sequence: TGTGCCAGTAGTATCCAGGGGGTTGGGGCCAACGTCCTGACTTTC.